This T cell receptor (beta chain) was sequenced for a study of T cell responses to AZD1222 COVID-19 vaccine. This CDR3 has 15 amino acids. Germline V gene data show CDR1 as SGHRS and CDR2 as YFSETQ. Deletions cut 0 bases from V and 3 bases from J, with 10 bases between. Study-level findings and limits: Among AZD1222 vaccinees, only 5 to 7 were seropositive at baseline. Possibly, clonal diversity was underestimated; donors were largely white British and included more females. After the peak T cell response, and only then, were repertoires sampled.

About this clone: Its matching antigen is unknown.

The table came from immunoSEQ multiplex PCR; TCRdb's copy has only in-frame clones and leaves some out. The repertoire includes about 97,000 clones, about 88% of them detected once, and roughly 2.8% sits in the top ten. This sequence was found in an adult in good health. The chain carries TRBV5-1 and TRBJ2-1, with D perhaps given as TRBD1 or TRBD2 (5 bases each). The source was peripheral blood, collected on day 0 of AZD1222 vaccination. CDR3: CASSLEAGSYNEQFF. The DNA for the CDR3 is TGCGCCAGCAGCTTGGAGGCAGGGAGCTACAATGAGCAGTTCTTC. The full variable domain, its missing parts supplied by reference TRBV5-1 and TRBJ2-1, is KAGVTQTPRYLIKTRGQQVTLSCSPISGHRSVSWYQQTPGQGLQFLFEYFSETQRNKGNFPGRFSGRQFSNSRSEMNVSTLELGDSALYLCASSLEAGSYNEQFFGPGTRLTVL.